A selection of T cell receptor beta chains follows, all from one sample in a study of blood T cell repertoires in COVID-19. This table comes from immunoSEQ multiplex PCR, and its TCRdb copy is limited to in-frame clones, with some not included. The data show 210,000 or so clones, with around 85% seen just once and approximately 13% held by the top ten. The material sequenced was peripheral blood. These receptor sequences come from a man aged 45-65 years who had recovered from COVID-19. Each CDR3 is given with its conserved first and last residue. A D gene is named only where the DNA matches it firmly. The listing skips clone size in some rows; elsewhere it reads once, few, many or a size class.

clone_size: .
j_call: TRBJ2-7
v_call: TRBV21-1
d_call: .
cdr3_nt: TGTGCCAGCAGCTTCCAGCGGGACCTTGGCGAGCAGTACTTC
cdr3_aa: CASSFQRDLGEQYF

clone_size: .
j_call: TRBJ1-1
v_call: TRBV30
d_call: .
cdr3_nt: TGTGCCTGGAGTGTTCTCAGTTCCACCGTTCCTTTCTTT
cdr3_aa: CAWSVLSSTVPFF

clone_size: .
j_call: TRBJ2-3
v_call: TRBV24-1
d_call: TRBD1
cdr3_nt: TGTGCCACCAGTAAGACAGGGGTAAGAGATACGCAGTATTTT
cdr3_aa: CATSKTGVRDTQYF

clone_size: .
j_call: TRBJ2-1
v_call: TRBV6-1
d_call: .
cdr3_nt: TGTGCCAGCAGTGAGTTCTCTAGCGAAGGCCATGAGCAGTTCTTC
cdr3_aa: CASSEFSSEGHEQFF

clone_size: .
j_call: TRBJ1-4
v_call: TRBV5-1
d_call: .
cdr3_nt: TGCGCCAGCAGCTTCTCAGGGATTAATGAAAAACTGTTTTTT
cdr3_aa: CASSFSGINEKLFF

clone_size: .
j_call: TRBJ2-3
v_call: TRBV7-8
d_call: TRBD1
cdr3_nt: TGTGCCAGCAGCTCGTGGGACAGGGTCACAGATACGCAGTATTTT
cdr3_aa: CASSSWDRVTDTQYF

clone_size: once
j_call: TRBJ2-4
v_call: TRBV18
d_call: TRBD1
cdr3_nt: TGTGCCAGCTCACCATGGGACAGCTCGAGGGGGAGCATTCAGTACTTC
cdr3_aa: CASSPWDSSRGSIQYF

clone_size: .
j_call: TRBJ2-3
v_call: TRBV19
d_call: TRBD1
cdr3_nt: TGTGCCAGTAGTCAACTCCGGGACAGTGACTCCACAGATACGCAGTATTTT
cdr3_aa: CASSQLRDSDSTDTQYF

clone_size: once
j_call: TRBJ1-1
v_call: TRBV5-6
d_call: .
cdr3_nt: TGTGCCAGCAGCTTGTGGGCCACCTCCAACACTGAAGCTTTCTTT
cdr3_aa: CASSLWATSNTEAFF

clone_size: few
j_call: TRBJ1-4
v_call: TRBV5-5
d_call: .
cdr3_nt: TGTGCCAGCAGCCTAGGTGATTTTCTTGAAAAACTGTTTTTT
cdr3_aa: CASSLGDFLEKLFF

clone_size: .
j_call: TRBJ1-2
v_call: TRBV7-2
d_call: .
cdr3_nt: TGTGCCAGCAGCTTAGGTCAGCTGACTTCTGGCTACACCTTC
cdr3_aa: CASSLGQLTSGYTF

clone_size: .
j_call: TRBJ1-6
v_call: TRBV30
d_call: .
cdr3_nt: TGTGTCACTTCGGCGGGATCTAATTCACCCCTCCACTTT
cdr3_aa: CVTSAGSNSPLHF

clone_size: .
j_call: TRBJ2-1
v_call: TRBV4-2
d_call: .
cdr3_nt: TGTGCCAGCAGCCAAGAGGTTCGGGTCGGTGAGCAGTTCTTC
cdr3_aa: CASSQEVRVGEQFF

clone_size: .
j_call: TRBJ1-4
v_call: TRBV28
d_call: .
cdr3_nt: TGTGCCAGCAGTTTATACAGGGCCTCAACTAATGAAAAACTGTTTTTT
cdr3_aa: CASSLYRASTNEKLFF

clone_size: .
j_call: TRBJ2-2
v_call: TRBV11-2
d_call: .
cdr3_nt: TGTGCCAGCAGCTTAGTCCTTGTAAACACCGGGGAGCTGTTTTTT
cdr3_aa: CASSLVLVNTGELFF

clone_size: .
j_call: TRBJ2-7
v_call: TRBV18
d_call: TRBD1
cdr3_nt: TGTGCCAGCTCACCTGGGACAGGGGAGTACGAGCAGTACTTC
cdr3_aa: CASSPGTGEYEQYF

clone_size: few
j_call: TRBJ2-1
v_call: TRBV7-9
d_call: TRBD2
cdr3_nt: TGTGCCAGCAGCTTAATGGGTCTAGCGGGAGTGGTCTCCTACAATGAGCAGTTCTTC
cdr3_aa: CASSLMGLAGVVSYNEQFF

clone_size: .
j_call: TRBJ2-7
v_call: TRBV20-1
d_call: TRBD2
cdr3_nt: TGCAGTGCTAGTCCTAGCGGGAGTGGCGAGCAGTACTTC
cdr3_aa: CSASPSGSGEQYF

clone_size: .
j_call: TRBJ1-3
v_call: TRBV6-1
d_call: .
cdr3_nt: TGTGCCAGCAGTGATCCTCGATCTTGGGGGCGCGGTGTCACCATATATTTT
cdr3_aa: CASSDPRSWGRGVTIYF

clone_size: .
j_call: TRBJ2-7
v_call: TRBV19
d_call: TRBD1
cdr3_nt: TGTGCCAGTAGTCATATATTTGGGAACACCGGGACAGCCTACGAGCAGTACTTC
cdr3_aa: CASSHIFGNTGTAYEQYF

clone_size: .
j_call: TRBJ2-7
v_call: TRBV7-8
d_call: .
cdr3_nt: TGTGCCAGCAGCTTAGACCCAGGGCCTTACGAGCAGTACTTC
cdr3_aa: CASSLDPGPYEQYF

clone_size: .
j_call: TRBJ1-1
v_call: TRBV19
d_call: TRBD1
cdr3_nt: TGTGCCAGTAGTCCCAACAGGGGGAACACTGAAGCTTTCTTT
cdr3_aa: CASSPNRGNTEAFF

clone_size: .
j_call: TRBJ2-2
v_call: TRBV11-1
d_call: .
cdr3_nt: TGTGCCAGCAGCACTCGGGACTTGGGCACCGGGGAGCTGTTTTTT
cdr3_aa: CASSTRDLGTGELFF

clone_size: .
j_call: TRBJ2-7
v_call: TRBV7-2
d_call: TRBD2
cdr3_nt: TGTGCCAGCAACCCGGGAGGGTATGCCGAGCAGTACTTC
cdr3_aa: CASNPGGYAEQYF

clone_size: .
j_call: TRBJ1-6
v_call: TRBV7-2
d_call: TRBD1
cdr3_nt: TGTGCCAGCACCATAAACCCGACAGGGCTGAGCTCCTATAATTCACCCCTCCACTTT
cdr3_aa: CASTINPTGLSSYNSPLHF

clone_size: .
j_call: TRBJ2-7
v_call: TRBV3-1/TRBV3-2
d_call: .
cdr3_nt: TGTGCCAGCAGCCAAACCCTAGCTACCGAGCAGTACTTC
cdr3_aa: CASSQTLATEQYF

clone_size: once
j_call: TRBJ2-3
v_call: TRBV28
d_call: TRBD1
cdr3_nt: TGTGCCAGCAGTTTATATGGGACAGATATCACAGATACGCAGTATTTT
cdr3_aa: CASSLYGTDITDTQYF

clone_size: .
j_call: TRBJ2-7
v_call: TRBV29-1
d_call: TRBD1
cdr3_nt: TGCAGCGTGGCCGGGACAGGGGCGAAAATCTACGAGCAGTACTTC
cdr3_aa: CSVAGTGAKIYEQYF

clone_size: once
j_call: TRBJ1-6
v_call: TRBV6-1
d_call: .
cdr3_nt: TGTGCCAGCAGTGAACTTGACAGCTATAATTCACCCCTCCACTTT
cdr3_aa: CASSELDSYNSPLHF

clone_size: .
j_call: TRBJ2-3
v_call: TRBV28
d_call: .
cdr3_nt: TGTGCCAGCAGTTTTTCCTTTAGCGGCACAGATACGCAGTATTTT
cdr3_aa: CASSFSFSGTDTQYF

clone_size: .
j_call: TRBJ1-2
v_call: TRBV4-1
d_call: .
cdr3_nt: TGCGCCAGCAGCCACGGTCGTCAGGGATCTACTGGCTACACCTTC
cdr3_aa: CASSHGRQGSTGYTF

clone_size: few
j_call: TRBJ2-2
v_call: TRBV5-1
d_call: .
cdr3_nt: TGCGCCAGCAGCTTGCAAGGCAGGCTCAACACCGGGGAGCTGTTTTTT
cdr3_aa: CASSLQGRLNTGELFF

clone_size: .
j_call: TRBJ1-2
v_call: TRBV4-2
d_call: .
cdr3_nt: TGTGCCAGCAGCCAACAGGCGACCTATGGCTACACCTTC
cdr3_aa: CASSQQATYGYTF

clone_size: .
j_call: TRBJ1-3
v_call: TRBV29-1
d_call: .
cdr3_nt: TGCAGCGGGGAGGGGAGCTCTGGAAACACCATATATTTT
cdr3_aa: CSGEGSSGNTIYF

clone_size: .
j_call: TRBJ2-1
v_call: TRBV28
d_call: .
cdr3_nt: TGTGCCAGCAGTACATCAGTTTACAATGAGCAGTTCTTC
cdr3_aa: CASSTSVYNEQFF

clone_size: few
j_call: TRBJ2-1
v_call: TRBV14
d_call: TRBD2
cdr3_nt: TGTGCCAGCAGCCAAGTCGGAGCGGGAGTCGGGAATGAGCAGTTCTTC
cdr3_aa: CASSQVGAGVGNEQFF

clone_size: .
j_call: TRBJ2-1
v_call: TRBV10-3
d_call: TRBD2
cdr3_nt: TGTGCCATCAGTGAGTCGGGGACTAGCGGAAACTACAATGAGCAGTTCTTC
cdr3_aa: CAISESGTSGNYNEQFF

clone_size: .
j_call: TRBJ1-2
v_call: TRBV5-1
d_call: TRBD1
cdr3_nt: TGCGCCAGCAGCGAGGCAGGGGGGATCCACACGGGCTACACCTTC
cdr3_aa: CASSEAGGIHTGYTF

clone_size: .
j_call: TRBJ2-5
v_call: TRBV6-6
d_call: TRBD2
cdr3_nt: TGTGCCAGCAGTTGGACTAGCGGGGAAGAGACCCAGTACTTC
cdr3_aa: CASSWTSGEETQYF

clone_size: .
j_call: TRBJ2-7
v_call: TRBV6-2/TRBV6-3
d_call: .
cdr3_nt: TGTGCCAGCAGTCAAACGGGTGAGCAGTACTTC
cdr3_aa: CASSQTGEQYF

clone_size: .
j_call: TRBJ2-7
v_call: TRBV28
d_call: .
cdr3_nt: TGTGCCAGCAGTCCGCCTCAGGGTTGGTTGGACGAGCAGTACTTC
cdr3_aa: CASSPPQGWLDEQYF

clone_size: many
j_call: TRBJ1-5
v_call: TRBV2
d_call: .
cdr3_nt: TGTGCCAGCCACAGGGACAGCAATCAGCCCCAGCATTTT
cdr3_aa: CASHRDSNQPQHF

clone_size: .
j_call: TRBJ1-2
v_call: TRBV7-8
d_call: TRBD1
cdr3_nt: TGTGCCAGCAGCCGAGGGACAGCCTTGAGCTATGGCTACACCTTC
cdr3_aa: CASSRGTALSYGYTF

clone_size: .
j_call: TRBJ1-1
v_call: TRBV7-8
d_call: TRBD1
cdr3_nt: TGTGCCAGCAGCAAACGACAGGGGGCCACTGAAGCTTTCTTT
cdr3_aa: CASSKRQGATEAFF

clone_size: .
j_call: TRBJ2-1
v_call: TRBV24-1
d_call: .
cdr3_nt: TGTGCCACCAGTGATGCGCCCGTGTCCAGGAGACAGCACTCCTACAATGAGCAGTTCTTC
cdr3_aa: CATSDAPVSRRQHSYNEQFF

clone_size: .
j_call: TRBJ2-1
v_call: TRBV7-9
d_call: TRBD1
cdr3_nt: TGTGCCAGCAGCGATCCGGGACAGGTATATGAGCAGTTCTTC
cdr3_aa: CASSDPGQVYEQFF

clone_size: .
j_call: TRBJ2-1
v_call: TRBV11-2
d_call: .
cdr3_nt: TGTGCCAGCAGCTTATCGCGGGACCCCTCTTGGGAGCAGTTCTTC
cdr3_aa: CASSLSRDPSWEQFF